The 13 T cell receptor beta chains listed next were all sequenced from one sample in a study of blood T cell repertoires in COVID-19. Profiled with immunoSEQ multiplex PCR; TCRdb holds only in-frame clones, not every one. Altogether about 140,000 clones are present, over 65% being singletons, with the ten largest covering approximately 4.5%. Sequencing was done on a sample of peripheral blood. Receptors originate from a woman of 80 years or more with active or convalescent COVID-19.

This clone was recorded a few times. The genes are TRBV5-4 and TRBJ2-2; maybe TRBD2 (5 bases). V shed 2 bases and J shed 1 base, with 12 bases lying between them. CDR3 length: 16 residues. Germline-derived CDR1 and CDR2 are SGHNT and YYREEE (reference sequence). The CDR3 bases are TGTGCCAGCAGCTTTTCTGGGAGTATGAACACCGGGGAGCTGTTTTTT. Its translation is CASSFSGSMNTGELFF.

The rearrangement links TRBV7-2 to TRBJ1-2, with 7 bases identical to TRBD1. Losses at the gene ends were 5 bases for V and 0 bases for J; bases not matched to a gene: 6. The CDR3 loop spans 15 amino acids. Germline values: CDR1 SGHTA, CDR2 FQGNSA. The DNA for the CDR3 is TGTGCCAGCAGCCTGGACAGGCCTACTAACTATGGCTACACCTTC. This gives the protein CASSLDRPTNYGYTF.

The gene calls are TRBV12-3 or TRBV12-4 and TRBJ2-7; perhaps TRBD2 as D (6 bases). The CDR3 runs to 12 residues. With 5 bases removed from V and 3 bases from J, the gap between germline ends came to 8 bases. This CDR3 is CASSAGGYEQYF. The CDR3 DNA follows: TGTGCCAGCAGTGCCGGGGGCTACGAGCAGTACTTC.

The sample holds one count of this clone. V usage is TRBV5-1 and J usage is TRBJ2-1, with 11 bases lining up with TRBD2. CDR1 is SGHRS and CDR2 is YFSETQ in the germline V gene. V gave up 4 bases and J gave up 3 bases; unmatched junction bases: 6. CDR3 length: 16 residues. CDR3 nucleotide sequence: TGCGCCAGCAGCGCCTCCGGGACTAGCGGCTACAATGAGCAGTTCTTC. Residues: CASSASGTSGYNEQFF. Looking up the rest from reference TRBV5-1 and TRBJ2-1 gives the full variable domain: KAGVTQTPRYLIKTRGQQVTLSCSPISGHRSVSWYQQTPGQGLQFLFEYFSETQRNKGNFPGRFSGRQFSNSRSEMNVSTLELGDSALYLCASSASGTSGYNEQFFGPGTRLTVL.

This clone is categorized as medium-sized. The chain combines TRBV28 with TRBJ1-5; 10 positions match TRBD1. V was clipped by 3 bases and J by 4 bases; unmatched bases: 3. This CDR3 has 15 residues. CDR1 is MDHEN and CDR2 is SYDVKM in the germline V gene. The CDR3 loop is CASSLRTGGNQPQHF. The DNA for the CDR3 is TGTGCCAGCAGTTTGCGGACAGGGGGGAATCAGCCCCAGCATTTT.

Of note for this clone: A read error may account for a junction end that differs from germline. The V call is TRBV7-7, the J call TRBJ2-1; TRBD1 aligns across 7 bases. There are 15 residues in the CDR3. In germline, CDR1 is SSHAT, CDR2 FNYEAQ (reference sequence). CDR3 bases: TGTGCTAGCAGTCGTGGACTCGGACAGGCCAATGAGCAGTTCTTC. Translation gives CASSRGLGQANEQFF.

The rearrangement links TRBV4-1 to TRBJ1-1; D gene uncertain. Germline values: CDR1 MGHRA, CDR2 YSYEKL. This CDR3 comprises 14 residues. Trimming removed 4 bases from V and 1 base from J, with 10 bases in between. The CDR3 here is CASSRRDKNTEAFF. In nucleotides, the CDR3 is TGCGCCAGCAGCCGCAGAGACAAGAACACTGAAGCTTTCTTT.

The rearrangement uses TRBV18 and TRBJ1-5, with TRBD1 identical over 9 bases. The V gene end was trimmed by 4 bases and the J gene end by 6 bases; junction bases not matched to a gene: 7. The CDR3 is 15 amino acids. Germline assignment: CDR1 KGHSH and CDR2 LQKENI. The CDR3 is CASSQGTGRGQPQHF. CDR3 coding DNA: TGTGCCAGCTCACAAGGGACAGGGAGGGGTCAGCCCCAGCATTTT.

The chain is built from TRBV28 and TRBJ1-5, with D hard to call. This CDR3 has 12 amino acids. Trimming shortened V by 5 bases and J by 9 bases, and 11 bases separated the two germline ends. The germline V gene has CDR1 MDHEN and CDR2 SYDVKM. CDR3 in DNA: TGTGCCAGCAGTCCCCGTCGGTGGCCCCAGCATTTT. It is translated as CASSPRRWPQHF.

This chain uses TRBV6-1 with TRBJ1-3, with unresolved D. The germline gives CDR1 MNHNS, CDR2 SASEGT. This CDR3 is built from 13 residues. Trimming shortened V by 7 bases and J by 4 bases, and 11 bases separated the two germline ends. The CDR3 reads CASIGGVGNTIYF. CDR3 sequence (DNA): TGTGCCAGCATCGGCGGGGTCGGAAACACCATATATTTT.

The V and J genes are TRBV5-1 and TRBJ2-7; unclear D gene. Trimming removed 4 bases from V and 0 bases from J, with 14 bases in between. The CDR3 is 15 amino acids. CDR1 is SGHRS, CDR2 YFSETQ, per germline. DNA of the CDR3: TGCGCCAGCAGCCCGCCCGGGTCCCACTCCTACGAGCAGTACTTC. It translates to CASSPPGSHSYEQYF.

The gene calls are TRBV28 and TRBJ2-2, with D possibly TRBD2 on 7 matching bases. The V and J ends lost 6 bases and 0 bases respectively, with 20 bases between them. Germline V gene lookup returns CDR1 MDHEN and CDR2 SYDVKM. The CDR3 runs to 18 residues. The CDR3 DNA reads as TGTGCCAGCAGGGTAGGGGGGGCTACAACCTCGAACACCGGGGAGCTGTTTTTT. Its protein product is CASRVGGATTSNTGELFF.

Written as DNA, the CDR3 is TGTGCCAGCAGTTTTCGGGGATCAAATGAAAAACTGTTTTTT. It yields the protein CASSFRGSNEKLFF. The chain carries TRBV28 and TRBJ1-4; D remains ambiguous. This CDR3 spans 14 amino acids. The germline V gene has CDR1 MDHEN and CDR2 SYDVKM. The V end lost 3 bases, the J end lost 5 bases, and 10 bases lay between the germline ends.